Here is one T cell receptor beta chain with its context. Its cognate antigen has yet to be identified. Base qualities are not recorded, but no much larger clone differs from it by a single base. This entry belongs to a study of blood T cell repertoires in COVID-19 (dated by TCRdb to the early 2020s). Context from the whole study: Collaborator samples came from the United States, Italy and Spain and covered acute and convalescent phases of COVID-19. Where HLA class I and class II types were available, the types were taken from metadata supplied by the sample provider, not from assay-based typing. The repertoires were released in a freely available public database meant as a resource for research on the immune response to SARS-CoV-2. The prospective study material was composed of cDNA or gDNA derived from T cells, B-cell-depleted T cells, or PBMCs. Sample metadata almost always included a de-identified subject ID, COVID-19 status, age in years and sex. Samples came from the ongoing ImmuneRACE study (first 160 participants) plus 1,254 subjects from 6 global collaborators. The dataset comprised deeply sampled blood TCRbeta repertoires from subjects exposed to, actively infected with, or recovered from COVID-19.

General conclusions and limits of the study: The quantity of clinical and demographic metadata differed by source and by participant and was supplied without curation.

TCRbeta CDR3 regions were amplified from genomic DNA by means of the immunoSEQ Assay, a bias-controlled multiplex PCR. The paper's processing steps were these. Nucleated cell counts per sample were estimated from amplification of reference gene primers within the assay. To quantify the absolute abundance of each unique TCRbeta CDR3 rearrangement, sequence reads were collapsed and filtered. For each sample, productive Simpson clonality was calculated as the square root of Simpson's diversity index across productive rearrangements. TCRdb holds this immuneACCESS table with in-frame rearrangements only. Some clones are missing; in checked studies, unresolved V genes explain under half, and the rest has no known cause. The V and J calls and clone size come from that table; D and trimming were worked out from the DNA. In all, the sample holds 300,000 to 400,000 clones, and roughly nine tenths of those were seen once. The ten largest clonotypes hold about 3% of the sample.

At the junction V is shortened by 7 bases and J by 1 base, with 7 bases in between. CDR1 and CDR2, looked up from the germline V gene, are MNHEY and SVGAGI. From its cysteine to its phenylalanine, the CDR3 spans 13 amino acids. Kept here is only the CDR3 DNA, which spans 39 bases and is read in frame from base 1. In Seattle, one collaborating source enrolled patients while the infection was active and tracked those patients longitudinally over the course of disease. Whole blood was collected in K2EDTA tubes by collaborating institutions according to the institutions' own protocols. For TCRbeta analysis, collaborator samples were shipped as frozen whole blood, as isolated PBMCs, or as DNA extracted from either sample type.

Material for sequencing was peripheral blood. The origin of this receptor is a woman aged 25-40 years with COVID-19, enrolled during active disease. The sequence is built from TRBV6-5 and TRBJ2-2; TRBD1 is perhaps the D gene, given 5 matching bases. The DNA is TGTGCCAGCAACACAGGGAACACCGGGGAGCTGTTTTTT. It is translated as CASNTGNTGELFF.